One and the same sample provided the 32 T cell receptor beta chains below, sequenced in a study of early stage breast cancer tumors. Generated by immunoSEQ multiplex PCR, the TCRdb table keeps only in-frame clones and is missing some. The sample lists fewer than 25,000 clones; less than 75% were seen once. The sample comprised breast tumor tissue. These receptors were collected from a person aged 55 to 75 with breast cancer.

A few counts support this clone. This chain uses TRBV6-5 with TRBJ1-5; D is ambiguous. Looked up from germline, CDR1 is MNHEY and CDR2 is SVGAGI. Between the trimmed V and J ends, which lost 2 bases and 9 bases, there was a span of 11 bases. The CDR3 is 13 amino acids. DNA for the CDR3: TGTGCCAGCAGTTACCAGGCAGAGGGGCCCCAGCATTTT. Encoded protein: CASSYQAEGPQHF.

The rearrangement joins TRBV6-4 to TRBJ2-1, with 8 bases fitting TRBD1. The germline CDR1 and CDR2 sequences are MRHNA and SNTAGT. This CDR3 spans 15 amino acids. The ends lost 2 bases at V and 0 bases at J; junction bases unmatched: 0. CDR3 region: CASSDTGGSYNEQFF. The CDR3, as DNA: TGTGCCAGCAGTGACACAGGGGGCTCCTACAATGAGCAGTTCTTC.

The chain couples TRBV7-8 to TRBJ2-7, with TRBD1 matching over 11 bases. J gave up 7 bases and V 5 bases, and 16 bases lay outside the gene matches. CDR1 and CDR2 (germline): SGHVS, FQNEAQ. The CDR3 is 17 amino acids. This CDR3 reads CASSQGGPWDRGWEQYF. The CDR3 DNA follows: TGTGCCAGCAGCCAGGGGGGCCCGTGGGACAGGGGGTGGGAGCAGTACTTC.

The rearrangement joins TRBV7-3 to TRBJ1-1, with a tentative D call TRBD1 (6 bases). The germline V gene encodes CDR1 SGHTA and CDR2 FQGTGA. Trimming removed 5 bases from V and 9 bases from J, with 10 bases in between. There are 11 residues in the CDR3. This CDR3 reads CASSAGTQAFF. The DNA of the CDR3 is TGTGCCAGCAGCGCCGGGACACAAGCTTTCTTT.

This clone was detected once. V usage is TRBV30 and J usage is TRBJ1-4; D is unresolved. V was trimmed by 3 bases and J by 7 bases, leaving 21 bases between them. This CDR3 is 16 amino acids long. Per the germline V gene, CDR1 is GTSNPN and CDR2 is SVGIG (reference sequence). This chain's CDR3 is CAWRTLTQEVFEKLFF. The CDR3 DNA reads TGTGCCTGGAGGACCTTGACCCAGGAAGTGTTTGAAAAACTGTTTTTT.

This clone has just one count. The rearrangement uses TRBV25-1 and TRBJ2-5; D is perhaps TRBD1 (5 bases). Trimming left V 3 bases short and J 5 bases short, with 16 bases between. The CDR3 runs to 15 residues. Germline V lookup: CDR1 MGHDK, CDR2 SYGVNS. The CDR3 DNA follows: TGTGCCAGCAGTGAGGGGCCAGGGTATGTGGAGACCCAGTACTTC. Translating gives CASSEGPGYVETQYF. Based on the CDR3 plus reference TRBV25-1 and TRBJ2-5, the full variable domain is EADIYQTPRYLVIGTGKKITLECSQTMGHDKMYWYQQDPGMELHLIHYSYGVNSTEKGDLSSESTVSRIRTEHFPLTLESARPSHTSQYLCASSEGPGYVETQYFGPGTRLLVL.

The V gene is TRBV5-6, the J gene TRBJ2-3; D ambiguous. V dropped 5 bases and J dropped 2 bases, with 6 bases sitting between them. From germline, CDR1 is SGHDT and CDR2 YYEEEE. The CDR3 spans 12 residues. The CDR3 is CASSLVTDTQYF. The CDR3 bases are TGTGCCAGCAGTTTAGTCACAGATACGCAGTATTTT.

The chain carries TRBV13 and TRBJ1-1; no definite D call. The CDR3 contains 15 residues. Trimming removed 4 bases at V and 6 bases at J, with 18 bases between. CDR1 and CDR2 (germline): PRHDT, FYEKMQ (reference sequence). The CDR3 DNA is TGTGCCAGCAGCTGGTGGTCTGGGAATAGCGCTGAAGCTTTCTTT. Translation gives CASSWWSGNSAEAFF.

This chain links TRBV6-1 with TRBJ2-1; D possibly corresponds to TRBD2 (6 bases). V was clipped by 8 bases and J by 3 bases, with 14 bases between them. This CDR3 has 14 residues. Germline CDR1 and CDR2: MNHNS and SASEGT. This chain's CDR3 is CASRNAGSYNEQFF. The CDR3 DNA reads TGTGCCAGCCGGAACGCGGGGAGCTACAATGAGCAGTTCTTC.

The V and J genes are TRBV11-2 and TRBJ2-3; D might be TRBD1 (6 bases). CDR3 length: 17 residues. V was cut by 0 bases and J by 0 bases, with 13 bases left in between. CDR1 is SGHAT, CDR2 FQNNGV, per germline. The CDR3 sequence: CASSLDTRGSSTDTQYF. The DNA for the CDR3 is TGTGCCAGCAGCTTAGATACGAGGGGGTCTAGCACAGATACGCAGTATTTT.

Sample share makes this clone large. The DNA of the CDR3 is TGTGCCAGCAGCTTAGCCCCAACTAGCGGGCCCCAAGAGACCCAGTACTTC. Translating it yields CASSLAPTSGPQETQYF. The chain joins TRBV7-6 to TRBJ2-5, with 9 bases that match TRBD2. The CDR3 loop spans 17 amino acids. V was pared by 0 bases and J by 1 base, with 6 bases of the junction left unmatched. Germline V gene data show CDR1 as SGHVS and CDR2 as FNYEAQ.

This clone was counted many times. J is TRBJ2-1 and V is TRBV9; the match to TRBD2 covers 7 bases. Germline assignment: CDR1 SGDLS and CDR2 YYNGEE. The CDR3 has 14 amino acids. V shed 2 bases, J shed 3 bases, and the junction held 2 bases outside the gene matches. The chain's CDR3 is CASSVRGFYNEQFF. CDR3 sequence (DNA): TGTGCCAGCAGCGTGCGGGGGTTCTACAATGAGCAGTTCTTC.

The chain joins TRBV7-2 to TRBJ1-2; a possible D gene is TRBD1 (5 bases). This CDR3 comprises 13 residues. Trimming stripped 3 bases from V and 4 bases from J, with 9 bases between. CDR1 SGHTA and CDR2 FQGNSA come from the germline V gene. CDR3: CASSLGGSYGYTF. CDR3 DNA sequence: TGTGCCAGCAGCTTGGGGGGGTCCTATGGCTACACCTTC.

With respect to this clone: This specimen includes other DNA sequences encoding the same CDR3. The gene calls are TRBV5-5 and TRBJ2-7; TRBD1 matches at 7 bases. Germline-derived CDR1 and CDR2 are SGHKS and YYEKEE (reference sequence). V was clipped by 4 bases and J by 2 bases; unmatched bases: 3. The CDR3 contains 13 residues. The CDR3: CASSRQGTYEQYF. CDR3 nucleotides: TGTGCCAGCAGCCGACAGGGTACCTACGAGCAGTACTTC.

This clone was detected once. This chain uses TRBV5-6 with TRBJ2-1; 9 nucleotides agree with TRBD1. The CDR3 covers 15 residues. Germline lookup yields CDR1 SGHDT and CDR2 YYEEEE. The J segment lost 6 bases and the V segment lost 2 bases, leaving 6 bases of the junction unmatched. CDR3 protein: CASSFGDRVLNEQFF. CDR3 coding DNA: TGTGCCAGCAGCTTTGGGGACAGGGTTCTCAATGAGCAGTTCTTC.

This clone was recorded only once. This rearrangement joins TRBV2 to TRBJ2-3; 7 nucleotides match TRBD2. CDR1 and CDR2 from the germline V gene are SNHLY and FYNNEI. This CDR3 is built from 14 residues. Unmatched junction bases numbered 5, after V lost 8 bases and J lost 0 bases. The CDR3 region is CASGPGLSTDTQYF. CDR3 coding DNA: TGTGCCAGCGGACCGGGACTAAGCACAGATACGCAGTATTTT.

CDR3 loop: CASSPLGGTNTGELFF. The CDR3, as DNA: TGTGCCAGCAGTCCCTTAGGCGGAACGAACACCGGGGAGCTGTTTTTT. V gene TRBV6-6 combines with J gene TRBJ2-2; no clear D gene. Trimming took off 5 bases at V and 0 bases at J, with 13 bases between the two ends. The CDR3 sequence is 16 residues long. CDR1 and CDR2 (germline): MNHNY, SVGAGI (reference sequence).

This chain joins TRBV5-1 and TRBJ1-2, with D hard to call. Germline assignment: CDR1 SGHRS and CDR2 YFSETQ. This CDR3 comprises 14 residues. Trimming removed 0 bases at V and 4 bases at J, with 10 bases between. CDR3: CASSLGAPIYGYTF. The CDR3 DNA reads as TGCGCCAGCAGCTTGGGCGCCCCAATCTATGGCTACACCTTC.

V and J are TRBV7-9 and TRBJ2-2; TRBD2 matches at 10 bases. Germline loops: CDR1 SEHNR, CDR2 FQNEAQ (reference sequence). The CDR3 spans 15 residues. V shed 5 bases, J shed 5 bases, and the junction held 5 bases outside the gene matches. The CDR3 DNA follows: TGTGCCAGCAGCGCTAGCGGGAGATCGACCGGGGAGCTGTTTTTT. Its translation is CASSASGRSTGELFF.

CDR3 coding DNA: TGTGCCAGCAGCCAGACTAGCGTGAACACCGGGGAGCTGTTTTTT. Its translation is CASSQTSVNTGELFF. The chain links TRBV7-7 to TRBJ2-2; 8 bases fit TRBD2. V shed 5 bases, J shed 1 base, and the junction held 3 bases outside the gene matches. The CDR3 runs 15 residues. CDR1 SSHAT and CDR2 FNYEAQ come from the germline V gene (reference sequence).

This sequence joins TRBV7-2 and TRBJ2-5; 10 bases align to TRBD2. Germline V gene lookup returns CDR1 SGHTA and CDR2 FQGNSA. The V segment lost 6 bases and the J segment 5 bases; nucleotides outside the gene matches: 12. The CDR3 is 16 residues long. The chain's CDR3 is CASSSSGTSVGETQYF. As DNA, the CDR3 is TGTGCCAGCAGTTCTTCCGGGACTAGCGTAGGGGAGACCCAGTACTTC.

This sequence joins TRBV19 and TRBJ1-5; 7 bases fit TRBD1. This CDR3 contains 14 residues. V lost 7 bases and J lost 4; bases outside the gene matches: 7. Per the germline V gene, CDR1 is LNHDA and CDR2 is SQIVND (reference sequence). The CDR3 spells CASTPTGLNQPQHF. The CDR3 nucleotides are TGTGCCAGTACCCCGACAGGGTTGAATCAGCCCCAGCATTTT.

A remark on this clone: With a far larger clone one base away, a read error is the likely cause. The identical CDR3 is also encoded by other nucleotide sequences in the sample. The chain employs TRBV5-4 and TRBJ2-1; no clear D. Trimming took 4 bases from V and 0 from J, leaving 17 bases between them. This CDR3 comprises 17 residues. The germline gives CDR1 SGHNT, CDR2 YYREEE (reference sequence). In DNA form, the CDR3 reads TGTGCCAGCAGCCAAGATGTCCCGGTTAGCTCCTACAATGAGCAGTTCTTC. This encodes CASSQDVPVSSYNEQFF.

V and J are TRBV5-6 and TRBJ2-7, with TRBD1 identical over 8 bases. The CDR3 runs to 16 residues. CDR1 is SGHDT and CDR2 is YYEEEE in the germline V gene. With 2 bases clipped from V and 5 bases from J, the junction kept 12 bases outside the gene matches. DNA of the CDR3: TGTGCCAGCAGCTTTCTTGCAGGGGGCATGGCCCACGAGCAGTACTTC. Protein: CASSFLAGGMAHEQYF.

The chain employs TRBV5-6 and TRBJ2-2; 8 bases line up with TRBD1. J lost 6 bases, V lost 6 bases, and 13 bases had no gene match. The germline CDR1 and CDR2 sequences are SGHDT and YYEEEE. The CDR3 contains 16 residues. CDR3: CASNRKDRGGAGELFF. In nucleotides, the CDR3 is TGTGCCAGCAACCGAAAAGACAGGGGAGGAGCCGGGGAGCTGTTTTTT.

The V gene is TRBV10-3, the J gene TRBJ1-2; D not certain. Germline CDR1 reads ENHRY; CDR2 reads SYGVKD. The CDR3 sequence is 15 residues long. V was shortened by 0 bases and J by 4 bases, with 12 bases between the two germline ends. CDR3 coding DNA: TGTGCCATCAGTGAGTCGTTGGCCGGCGGCTATGGCTACACCTTC. Protein: CAISESLAGGYGYTF.

The chain couples TRBV5-5 to TRBJ1-2, with 8 bases matching TRBD1. V was pared by 1 base and J by 5 bases, with 1 base of the junction left unmatched. CDR3 length: 13 amino acids. Germline-derived CDR1 and CDR2 are SGHKS and YYEKEE (reference sequence). CDR3 in amino acids: CASSLRTGYGYTF. The CDR3 DNA is TGTGCCAGCAGCTTGCGGACAGGGTATGGCTACACCTTC.

This clone was found a few times. CDR3 nucleotides: TGTGCCAGCAGCTTAGGGGGGAGGAAGCAGTTCTTC. Protein: CASSLGGRKQFF. The chain couples TRBV7-2 to TRBJ2-1; TRBD2 might be the D (6 bases). Germline assignment: CDR1 SGHTA and CDR2 FQGNSA. The CDR3 is 12 residues long. The V gene lost 1 base and the J gene lost 11 bases, with 9 bases spanning the gap.

V is TRBV7-6 and J is TRBJ2-1; D not resolved. From germline, CDR1 is SGHVS and CDR2 FNYEAQ. The CDR3 contains 15 residues. V was clipped by 5 bases and J by 0 bases, with 11 bases between them. In DNA, the CDR3 is TGTGCCAGCAGCCCCCAGCAGGCCTCCTACAATGAGCAGTTCTTC. It translates to CASSPQQASYNEQFF.

The chain has TRBV7-8 and TRBJ1-2; TRBD1 agrees at 7 bases. After removal of 5 bases from V and 7 bases from J, the junction contained 4 bases not matched to a gene. The CDR3 contains 12 residues. Per germline, CDR1 SGHVS and CDR2 FQNEAQ. Written as DNA, the CDR3 is TGTGCCAGCAGCCCAACAGGGGTTGGCTACACCTTC. This translates into CASSPTGVGYTF.

This clone occurred a few times. The chain uses TRBV11-2 and TRBJ2-7, with 7 bases matching TRBD1. Germline lookup yields CDR1 SGHAT and CDR2 FQNNGV. The CDR3 runs to 12 residues. With V trimmed by 11 bases and J by 2 bases, 6 bases remained unmatched. The CDR3 region is CASWGTAYEQYF. DNA of the CDR3: TGTGCCTCCTGGGGGACAGCCTACGAGCAGTACTTC.

The genes are TRBV15 and TRBJ2-5, with 7 bases fitting TRBD2. The trim removed 0 bases at V and 1 base at J, leaving 11 bases unmatched. Germline V gene lookup returns CDR1 LNHNV and CDR2 YYDKDF (reference sequence). This CDR3 region has 18 residues. For the CDR3, the DNA is TGTGCCACCAGCAGAGATAAAGGGGCTAGCGGATCCCAAGAGACCCAGTACTTC. It translates to CATSRDKGASGSQETQYF.